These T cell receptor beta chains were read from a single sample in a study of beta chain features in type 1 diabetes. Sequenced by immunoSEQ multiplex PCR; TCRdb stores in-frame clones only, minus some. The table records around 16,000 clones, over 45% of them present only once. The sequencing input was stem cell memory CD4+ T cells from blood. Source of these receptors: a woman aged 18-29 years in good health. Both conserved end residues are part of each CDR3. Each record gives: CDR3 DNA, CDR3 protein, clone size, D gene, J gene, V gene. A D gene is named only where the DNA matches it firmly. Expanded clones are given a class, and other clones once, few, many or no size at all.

cdr3_nt: TGTGCCAGCAGTTACATGACAGGGGATAGCAATCAGCCCCAGCATTTT
cdr3_aa: CASSYMTGDSNQPQHF
clone_size: .
d_call: TRBD1
j_call: TRBJ1-5
v_call: TRBV6-6

cdr3_nt: TGTGCCAGCAGCTCCACGGGGTTTAGGTATGAGCAGTTCTTC
cdr3_aa: CASSSTGFRYEQFF
clone_size: .
d_call: .
j_call: TRBJ2-1
v_call: TRBV11-2

cdr3_nt: TGTGCCAGCAGCTTAGGACGAGTCAGGGGAAGAAATGGCTACACCTTC
cdr3_aa: CASSLGRVRGRNGYTF
clone_size: .
d_call: .
j_call: TRBJ1-2
v_call: TRBV7-8

cdr3_nt: TGTGCCAGCAGCGTAGAGGTTCTAGCGGGACTCTACGAGCAGTACTTC
cdr3_aa: CASSVEVLAGLYEQYF
clone_size: .
d_call: TRBD2
j_call: TRBJ2-7
v_call: TRBV9

cdr3_nt: TGTGCCAGCAGCTTGGCCAGGGAACAGCCCCAGCATTTT
cdr3_aa: CASSLAREQPQHF
clone_size: .
d_call: .
j_call: TRBJ1-5
v_call: TRBV5-6

cdr3_nt: TGCGCCAGCAGCTCCTCCCTAGCGGGAGCCGGGAACACCGGGGAGCTGTTTTTT
cdr3_aa: CASSSSLAGAGNTGELFF
clone_size: .
d_call: TRBD2
j_call: TRBJ2-2
v_call: TRBV5-1

cdr3_nt: TGTGCTAGCAGCTTAAAGGCCGGGAATGAGCAGTTCTTC
cdr3_aa: CASSLKAGNEQFF
clone_size: .
d_call: .
j_call: TRBJ2-1
v_call: TRBV7-7

cdr3_nt: TGTGCCAGCAGCGTAGGTTTAGCGAGGGACACCGGGGAGCTGTTTTTT
cdr3_aa: CASSVGLARDTGELFF
clone_size: .
d_call: .
j_call: TRBJ2-2
v_call: TRBV9

cdr3_nt: TGTGCCAGCTCCCGACGTGCGCGGGCGCCTGATTATCATGGCTACACCTTC
cdr3_aa: CASSRRARAPDYHGYTF
clone_size: .
d_call: .
j_call: TRBJ1-2
v_call: TRBV18

cdr3_nt: TGCGCCAGCAGCTTGGTGGGGCCAAGGGAGACCCAGTACTTC
cdr3_aa: CASSLVGPRETQYF
clone_size: once
d_call: .
j_call: TRBJ2-5
v_call: TRBV5-1

cdr3_nt: TGCGCCAGCACCTTGGGAGGCGGATCTTATGGCTACACCTTC
cdr3_aa: CASTLGGGSYGYTF
clone_size: .
d_call: .
j_call: TRBJ1-2
v_call: TRBV5-1

cdr3_nt: TGCGCCAGCAGCTTGGGGCTAGCGGATTTCTCCTACAATGAGCAGTTCTTC
cdr3_aa: CASSLGLADFSYNEQFF
clone_size: .
d_call: TRBD2
j_call: TRBJ2-1
v_call: TRBV5-1

cdr3_nt: TGTGCCAGCAGCTTAACGGACAGGAACACTGAAGCTTTCTTT
cdr3_aa: CASSLTDRNTEAFF
clone_size: few
d_call: .
j_call: TRBJ1-1
v_call: TRBV7-2

cdr3_nt: TGTGCCTGGAAGGCGACAGCTACTTCTGGAAACACCATATATTTT
cdr3_aa: CAWKATATSGNTIYF
clone_size: .
d_call: .
j_call: TRBJ1-3
v_call: TRBV30

cdr3_nt: TGTGCCAGCAGTTATCCCTCTGAGCAGTTCTTC
cdr3_aa: CASSYPSEQFF
clone_size: few
d_call: .
j_call: TRBJ2-1
v_call: TRBV6-1

cdr3_nt: TGTGCCACCAGCAGAGATGCGGGCGGAGAAAAACTGTTTTTT
cdr3_aa: CATSRDAGGEKLFF
clone_size: few
d_call: .
j_call: TRBJ1-4
v_call: TRBV15

cdr3_nt: TGTGCTAGTGGTTTGGTCCGGGGCAGGGGGGACAATCAGCCCCAGCATTTT
cdr3_aa: CASGLVRGRGDNQPQHF
clone_size: .
d_call: TRBD1
j_call: TRBJ1-5
v_call: TRBV12-5

cdr3_nt: TGTGCCAGCAGTTTCCCCCTTGGGGCCGGCACAGATACGCAGTATTTT
cdr3_aa: CASSFPLGAGTDTQYF
clone_size: .
d_call: .
j_call: TRBJ2-3
v_call: TRBV2

cdr3_nt: TGTGCCAGCGCGGCGGGAGAGTCCTACAATGAGCAGTTCTTC
cdr3_aa: CASAAGESYNEQFF
clone_size: .
d_call: TRBD2
j_call: TRBJ2-1
v_call: TRBV2

cdr3_nt: TGCAGCGTTGAAGATATCTCGGGACAGGGGGGGGTAGCTTTCTTT
cdr3_aa: CSVEDISGQGGVAFF
clone_size: .
d_call: TRBD1
j_call: TRBJ1-1
v_call: TRBV29-1

cdr3_nt: TGTGCCAGCAGGGGACAGGAGGGGTACAATGAGCAGTTCTTC
cdr3_aa: CASRGQEGYNEQFF
clone_size: few
d_call: TRBD1
j_call: TRBJ2-1
v_call: TRBV5-4

cdr3_nt: TGTGCCAGCAGCCCAGGAAGACTAGGAAGCACAGATACGCAGTATTTT
cdr3_aa: CASSPGRLGSTDTQYF
clone_size: .
d_call: .
j_call: TRBJ2-3
v_call: TRBV5-4

cdr3_nt: TGTGCCAGCAGCTCGGGCTGGGGACAGCAAGAGACCCAGTACTTC
cdr3_aa: CASSSGWGQQETQYF
clone_size: .
d_call: TRBD1
j_call: TRBJ2-5
v_call: TRBV7-9